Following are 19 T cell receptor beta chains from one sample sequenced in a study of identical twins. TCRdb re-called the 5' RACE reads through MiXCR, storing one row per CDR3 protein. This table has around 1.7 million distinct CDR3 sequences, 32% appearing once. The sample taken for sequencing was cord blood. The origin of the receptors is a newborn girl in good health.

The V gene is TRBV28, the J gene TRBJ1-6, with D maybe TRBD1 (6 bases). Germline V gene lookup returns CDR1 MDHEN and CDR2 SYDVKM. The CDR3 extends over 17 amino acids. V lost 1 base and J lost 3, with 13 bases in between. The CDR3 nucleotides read TGTGCCAGCAGTTTATTCAGGGGAAAGGACTATAATTCACCCCTCCACTTT. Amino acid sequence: CASSLFRGKDYNSPLHF.

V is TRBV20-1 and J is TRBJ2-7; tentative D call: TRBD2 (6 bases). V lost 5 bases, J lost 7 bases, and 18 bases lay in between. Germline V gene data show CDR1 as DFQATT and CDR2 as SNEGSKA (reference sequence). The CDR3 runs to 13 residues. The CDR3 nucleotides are TGCAGTGCTGTCAGCGGGTCCTACAATGAGCAGTACTTC. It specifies CSAVSGSYNEQYF.

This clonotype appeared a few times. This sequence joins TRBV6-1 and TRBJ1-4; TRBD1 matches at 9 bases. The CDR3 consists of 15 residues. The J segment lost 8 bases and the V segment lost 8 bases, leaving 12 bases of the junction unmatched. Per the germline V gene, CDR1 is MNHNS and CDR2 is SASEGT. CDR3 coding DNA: TGTGCCAGCTCCGGGGACAGGGTCAAGTGGGAAAAACTGTTTTTT. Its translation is CASSGDRVKWEKLFF.

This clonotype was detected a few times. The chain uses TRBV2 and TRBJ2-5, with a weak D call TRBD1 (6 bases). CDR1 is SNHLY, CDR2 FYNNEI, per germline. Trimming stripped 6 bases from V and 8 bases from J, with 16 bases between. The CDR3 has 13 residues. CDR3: CASRAGERTTQYF. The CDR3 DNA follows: TGTGCCAGCAGAGCAGGGGAGCGAACAACCCAGTACTTC. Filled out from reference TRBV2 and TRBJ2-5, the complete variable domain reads EPEVTQTPSHQVTQMGQEVILRCVPISNHLYFYWYRQILGQKVEFLVSFYNNEISEKSEIFDDQFSVERPDGSNFTLKIRSTKLEDSAMYFCASRAGERTTQYFGPGTRLLVL.

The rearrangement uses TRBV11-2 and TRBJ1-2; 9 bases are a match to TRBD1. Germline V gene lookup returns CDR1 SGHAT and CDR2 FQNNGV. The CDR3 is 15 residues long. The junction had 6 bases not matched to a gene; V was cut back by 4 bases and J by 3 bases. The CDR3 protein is CASSSNRGPDYGYTF. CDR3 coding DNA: TGTGCCAGCAGCTCTAACAGGGGGCCCGACTATGGCTACACCTTC.

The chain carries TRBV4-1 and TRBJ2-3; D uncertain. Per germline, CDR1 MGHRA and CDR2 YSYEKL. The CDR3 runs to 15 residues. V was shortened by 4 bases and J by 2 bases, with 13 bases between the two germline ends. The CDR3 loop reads CASSPAQRPTDTQYF. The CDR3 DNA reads TGCGCCAGCAGCCCGGCCCAGCGCCCCACAGATACGCAGTATTTT.

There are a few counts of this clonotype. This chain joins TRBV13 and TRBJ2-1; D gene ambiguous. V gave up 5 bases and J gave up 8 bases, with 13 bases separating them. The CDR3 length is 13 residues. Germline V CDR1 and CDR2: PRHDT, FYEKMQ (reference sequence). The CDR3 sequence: CASSPLGRDEQFF. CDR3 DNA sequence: TGTGCCAGCAGCCCGTTAGGTCGGGATGAGCAGTTCTTC.

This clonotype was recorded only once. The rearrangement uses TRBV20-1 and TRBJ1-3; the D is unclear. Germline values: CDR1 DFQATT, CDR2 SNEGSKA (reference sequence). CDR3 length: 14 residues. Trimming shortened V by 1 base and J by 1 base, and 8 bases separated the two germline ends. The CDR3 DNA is TGCAGTGCTAGAGCCCAGGCGTCTGGAAACACCATATATTTT. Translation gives CSARAQASGNTIYF.

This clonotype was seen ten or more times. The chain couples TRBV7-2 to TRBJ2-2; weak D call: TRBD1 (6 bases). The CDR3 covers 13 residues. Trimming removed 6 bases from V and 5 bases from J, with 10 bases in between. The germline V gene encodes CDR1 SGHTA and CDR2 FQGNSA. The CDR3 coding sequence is TGTGCCAGCAGTTTGACAGGAACCGGGGAGCTGTTTTTT. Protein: CASSLTGTGELFF.

CDR3 in amino acids: CASSDPGLVETQYF. CDR3 nucleotides: TGCGCCAGCAGCGATCCGGGACTAGTAGAGACCCAGTACTTC. The V call is TRBV5-1, the J call TRBJ2-4, with 8 nucleotides matching TRBD2. The J call may be wrong; the DNA end is better matched by TRBJ2-5. CDR1 and CDR2 from the germline V gene are SGHRS and YFSETQ. CDR3 length: 14 residues.

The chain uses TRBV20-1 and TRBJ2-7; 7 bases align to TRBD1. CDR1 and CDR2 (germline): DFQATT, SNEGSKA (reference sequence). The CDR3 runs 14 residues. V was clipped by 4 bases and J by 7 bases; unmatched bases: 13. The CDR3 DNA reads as TGCAGTGCTAAACAGGGGTCCACCTACAATGAGCAGTACTTC. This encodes CSAKQGSTYNEQYF.

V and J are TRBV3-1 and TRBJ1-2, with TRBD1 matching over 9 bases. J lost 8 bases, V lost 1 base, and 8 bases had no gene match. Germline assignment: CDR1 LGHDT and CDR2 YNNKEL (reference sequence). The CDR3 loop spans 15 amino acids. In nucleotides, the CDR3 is TGTGCCAGCAGCCAAGTCGCCGGGACAGGGTGGGGCTACACCTTC. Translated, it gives CASSQVAGTGWGYTF.

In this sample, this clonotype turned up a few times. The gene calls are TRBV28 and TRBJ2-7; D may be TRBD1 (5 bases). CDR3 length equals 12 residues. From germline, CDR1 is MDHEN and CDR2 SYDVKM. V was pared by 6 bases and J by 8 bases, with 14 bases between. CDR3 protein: CASRSVGQQQYF. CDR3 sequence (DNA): TGTGCCAGCAGATCCGTGGGGCAGCAGCAGTACTTC.

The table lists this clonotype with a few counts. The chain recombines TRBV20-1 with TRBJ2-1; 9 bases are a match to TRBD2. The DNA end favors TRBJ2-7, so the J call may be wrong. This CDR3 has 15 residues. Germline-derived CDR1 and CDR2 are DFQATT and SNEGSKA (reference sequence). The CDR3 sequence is CSARERGGPYNEQYF. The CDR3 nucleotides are TGCAGTGCTAGAGAGCGGGGGGGCCCCTACAATGAGCAGTACTTC.

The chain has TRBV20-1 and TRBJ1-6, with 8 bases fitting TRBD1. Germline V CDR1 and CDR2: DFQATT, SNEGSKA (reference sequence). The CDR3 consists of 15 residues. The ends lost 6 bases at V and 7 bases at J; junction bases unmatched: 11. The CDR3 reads CSAPHGQGKNSPLHF. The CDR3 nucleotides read TGCAGTGCCCCCCACGGACAGGGTAAAAATTCACCCCTCCACTTT.

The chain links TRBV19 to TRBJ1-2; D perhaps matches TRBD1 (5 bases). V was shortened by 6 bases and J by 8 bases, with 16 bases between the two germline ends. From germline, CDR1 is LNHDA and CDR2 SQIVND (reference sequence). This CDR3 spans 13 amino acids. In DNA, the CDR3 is TGTGCCAGTAGGACGGACACGGGTGACGGCTACACCTTC. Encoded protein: CASRTDTGDGYTF.

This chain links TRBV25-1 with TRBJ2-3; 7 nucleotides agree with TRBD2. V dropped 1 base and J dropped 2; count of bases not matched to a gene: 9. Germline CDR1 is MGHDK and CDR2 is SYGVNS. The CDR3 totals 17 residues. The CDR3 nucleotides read TGTGCCAGCAGTGAATCCGCTTCTAGCGGACACACAGATACGCAGTATTTT. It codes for CASSESASSGHTDTQYF.

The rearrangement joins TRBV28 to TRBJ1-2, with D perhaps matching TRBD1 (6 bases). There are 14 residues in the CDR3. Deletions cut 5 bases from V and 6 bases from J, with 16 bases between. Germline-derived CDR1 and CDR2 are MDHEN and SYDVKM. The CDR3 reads CASSPRGFYDGYTF. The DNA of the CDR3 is TGTGCCAGCAGTCCCAGGGGCTTTTATGATGGCTACACCTTC.

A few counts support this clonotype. CDR3 sequence (DNA): TGCAGTGCTAGAGCGGGGGAGAGCTACGAGCAGTACTTC. Its protein product is CSARAGESYEQYF. The chain recombines TRBV20-1 with TRBJ2-7, with D possibly matching TRBD2 (6 bases). This CDR3 has 13 amino acids. Germline CDR1 is DFQATT and CDR2 is SNEGSKA (reference sequence). V lost 1 base, J lost 3 bases, and 10 bases lay in between.